This T cell receptor beta chain was observed in a study of molecular identifiers for immune sequencing clone quantification. Points from the study as a whole: Clonotypes topping 20 RNA copies carried over 98% of effector molecules but under 1% of naive ones. The study reportedly detected spiked Jurkat TCR RNA from one cell among approximately 1 million naive cells.

In this sample, this clonotype turned up many times. The antigen remains unidentified. TCRdb independently ran MiXCR on the PCR reads; one entry per CDR3 protein. The sample carries 75,000 to 95,000 distinct CDR3 sequences, 20% to 30% recorded once. CDR1 is SEHNR, CDR2 FQNEAQ, per germline (reference sequence). V lost 2 bases, J lost 3 bases, and 8 bases lay in between. The CDR3 length is 14 residues. Naive CD8 libraries came from around 20,000 to 1,000,000 sorted cells with 10%, 30% or 50% RNA. This sequence originates from a human donor in good health. Some libraries in this study had Jurkat cell RNA spiked in. The chain is built from TRBV7-9 and TRBJ1-5; no reliable D call. The specimen sequenced was naive CD8+ T cells from blood, with Jurkat cell RNA spiked in. The subset is: FACS-sorted CD8+CD4-CCR7+CD45RA+ naive T cells. The CDR3 loop is CASSLSDNNQPQHF. In DNA, the CDR3 is TGTGCCAGCAGCTTAAGTGACAACAATCAGCCCCAGCATTTT.